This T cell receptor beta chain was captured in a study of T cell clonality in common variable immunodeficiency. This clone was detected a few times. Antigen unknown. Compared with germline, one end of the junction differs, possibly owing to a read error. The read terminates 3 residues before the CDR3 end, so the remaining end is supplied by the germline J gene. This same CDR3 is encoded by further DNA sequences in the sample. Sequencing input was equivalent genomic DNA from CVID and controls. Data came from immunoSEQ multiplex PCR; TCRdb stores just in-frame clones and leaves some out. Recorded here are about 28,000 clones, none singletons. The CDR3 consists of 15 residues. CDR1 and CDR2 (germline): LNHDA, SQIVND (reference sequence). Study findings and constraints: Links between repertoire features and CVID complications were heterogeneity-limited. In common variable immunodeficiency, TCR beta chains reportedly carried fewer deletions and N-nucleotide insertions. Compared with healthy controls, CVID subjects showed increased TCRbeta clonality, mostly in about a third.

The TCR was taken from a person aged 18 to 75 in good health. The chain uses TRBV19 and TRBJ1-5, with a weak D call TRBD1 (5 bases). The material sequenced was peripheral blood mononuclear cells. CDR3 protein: CASKDTPGGNQPQHF. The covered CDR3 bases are TGCGCCTCCAAGGACACCCCAGGTGGCAATCAGCCC.